Listed here are 9 T cell receptor beta chains from one sample, sequenced in a study of response to subunit inactivated influenza vaccine (dated by TCRdb to 2017 to 2018). Library creation used RT-PCR. TCRdb shows the sequencer as Illumina HiSeq 2500. Using fastp at Q25 and MiXCR, TCRdb reprocessed the public reads and kept productive beta chains. Entries are consolidated by CDR3 protein sequence, retaining the most common genes and DNA. This sample is represented by about 800,000 distinct CDR3 sequences; around 20% of them were singletons. The ten top clones hold 10% of the sample. The sequencing used PBMCs from blood, collected 5 days after vaccination. Receptors originate from a man aged 45-65 years who received an inactivated influenza vaccine. Donor details come from another sample of the same person, matched by shared clones.

This clonotype was recorded many times. The CDR3 nucleotides are TGCAGTGCTAGAAACAGAATAACTCTGGACTACACCTTC. It translates to CSARNRITLDYTF. This sequence joins TRBV20-1 and TRBJ1-2; D unresolved. The germline V and J ends were trimmed by 2 bases and 10 bases, with 17 bases remaining between them. The CDR3 sequence is 13 residues long. Germline V gene lookup returns CDR1 DFQATT and CDR2 SNEGSKA (reference sequence).

The J gene is TRBJ2-1, the V gene TRBV18; D call uncertain. In germline, CDR1 is KGHSH, CDR2 LQKENI. The CDR3 is 13 residues long. V gave up 0 bases and J gave up 4 bases, with 4 bases separating them. In nucleotides, the CDR3 is TGTGCCAGCTCACCACCCGTGTACAATGAGCAGTTCTTC. Translation gives CASSPPVYNEQFF. The variable domain in full, with the rest retrieved from reference TRBV18 and TRBJ2-1, is NAGVMQNPRHLVRRRGQEARLRCSPMKGHSHVYWYRQLPEEGLKFMVYLQKENIIDESGMPKERFSAEFPKEGPSILRIQQVVRGDSAAYFCASSPPVYNEQFFGPGTRLTVL.

This chain joins TRBV12-3 or TRBV12-4 and TRBJ2-3; TRBD2 aligns across 11 bases. This CDR3 comprises 17 residues. With 5 bases clipped from V and 4 bases from J, the junction kept 11 bases outside the gene matches. The CDR3 DNA sequence: TGTGCCAGCAGTCCAAACAGGACTAGCGGGTTATCAGATACGCAGTATTTT. Translated: CASSPNRTSGLSDTQYF.

The chain joins TRBV24-1 to TRBJ1-6; 7 bases align to TRBD1. The V gene's germline CDR1 is KGHDR and CDR2 SFDVKD. Trimming cost V 0 bases and J 8 bases; bases outside gene matches: 12. This CDR3 is built from 18 residues. The CDR3 nucleotides read TGTGCCACCAGTGATTTGGGCCGGGACAGAAAATTGGATTCACCCCTCCACTTT. It yields the protein CATSDLGRDRKLDSPLHF.

Only a few counts were recorded for this clonotype. The chain couples TRBV5-4 to TRBJ2-4, with a weak D call TRBD1 (5 bases). The CDR3 sequence is 15 residues long. Germline V CDR1 and CDR2: SGHNT, YYREEE (reference sequence). V gave up 0 bases and J gave up 3 bases, with 10 bases separating them. CDR3 amino acids: CASSLAGSIKNIQYF. CDR3 nucleotides: TGTGCCAGCAGCTTGGCAGGGTCAATCAAAAACATTCAGTACTTC.

The J gene is TRBJ1-5, the V gene TRBV27; D perhaps matches TRBD1 (5 bases). Trimming removed 3 bases at V and 7 bases at J, with 13 bases between. Germline assignment: CDR1 MNHEY and CDR2 SMNVEV (reference sequence). The CDR3 length is 14 residues. DNA for the CDR3: TGTGCCAGCAGTTTTGCGGGGGTGGGGCAGCCCCAGCATTTT. Its protein is CASSFAGVGQPQHF.

This chain uses TRBV10-3 with TRBJ2-7; 9 bases line up with TRBD1. CDR3 size: 14 residues. Per germline, CDR1 ENHRY and CDR2 SYGVKD. V lost 6 bases and J lost 4; bases outside the gene matches: 7. This CDR3 reads CAIRSRDRDYEQYF. The DNA of the CDR3 is TGTGCCATCAGGAGTCGGGACAGGGATTACGAGCAGTACTTC.

The chain has TRBV28 and TRBJ2-3; the match to TRBD1 covers 9 bases. The CDR3 runs 19 residues. The V gene end was trimmed by 4 bases and the J gene end by 4 bases; junction bases not matched to a gene: 18. Germline V gene data show CDR1 as MDHEN and CDR2 as SYDVKM. In DNA, the CDR3 is TGTGCCAGCAGTTCCCCCTCCTCGGACAGGGGCAGAGGGTCAGATACGCAGTATTTT. Amino acid sequence: CASSSPSSDRGRGSDTQYF.

This clonotype was observed a handful of times. The chain recombines TRBV5-6 with TRBJ2-7, with 10 bases that match TRBD2. The CDR3 length is 14 residues. The junction had 3 bases not matched to a gene; V was cut back by 3 bases and J by 3 bases. CDR1 and CDR2 (germline): SGHDT, YYEEEE. In DNA, the CDR3 is TGTGCCAGCAGCTCGGGACTAGCGAACTACGAGCAGTACTTC. This gives the protein CASSSGLANYEQYF.